This T cell receptor beta chain was sequenced in a study of CD8 T cells in Susac syndrome. Turning to the study itself: At the time of blood draw, patients with Susac syndrome were therapy-naive, receiving corticosteroids, or receiving intravenous immunoglobulin alone.

Reverse transcription of roughly 0.5 to 1 ug RNA was performed with random hexamers. The TCR beta CDR3 was amplified by immunoSEQ multiplex PCR across 54 Vbeta, 13 Jbeta. One entry per CDR3 protein, called by TCRdb with MiXCR from the immunoSEQ multiplex PCR reads. Altogether 130,000 or so distinct CDR3 sequences are present, roughly 94% being singletons, with the ten largest covering 0.28%. Sequencing of TCR beta was performed on blood CD8+ and CD4+ T cells. All included Susac syndrome patients satisfied recently defined diagnostic criteria for definite or probable disease. The sequence came from a human donor with Susac syndrome. Sequencing was done on a sample of CD8+ T cells from PBMCs.

CDR3 DNA: TGTGCCATCAGTGAGCAGCGGGGGGGCGTGGAGACCCAGTACTTC. This encodes CAISEQRGGVETQYF. This chain uses TRBV10-3 with TRBJ2-5; 10 bases map to TRBD2. The CDR3 has 15 amino acids. Germline loops: CDR1 ENHRY, CDR2 SYGVKD. V lost 2 bases, J lost 5 bases, and 5 bases stayed unmatched.